The clone carrying this T cell receptor beta chain was counted once. The sample holds other DNA sequences that translate to the same CDR3. The data stem from a study of T cell changes during pregnancy in multiple sclerosis. Measured with immunoSEQ multiplex PCR; TCRdb has only the in-frame clones, and not every one. The sample holds 54,000 or so clones, approximately 92% seen once. V was cut by 3 bases and J by 11 bases, with 13 bases left in between. Germline lookup yields CDR1 MNHNS and CDR2 SASEGT. The CDR3 extends over 12 amino acids. The gene calls are TRBV6-1 and TRBJ1-1; a weak D match, TRBD1 (5 bases). This TCR was sampled from a female donor with multiple sclerosis, enrolled in a pregnancy study. The sample was CD4+ T cells from peripheral blood mononuclear cells, taken before pregnancy. Here the CDR3 DNA reads TGTGCCAGCAGTGACAGGGTGGGCGAGGCTTTCTTT. Translation: CASSDRVGEAFF.